This T cell receptor (beta chain) was sequenced for a study of T cells in Graves' hyperthyroidism and ophthalmopathy. Amplification yielded TCR beta CDR3 regions, with RNA transcripts as the source. Primed by the HTBI set, a first-round RT-PCR was run on the TCR CDR3. TCRdb independently ran MiXCR on the multiplex PCR reads; one entry per CDR3 protein. The sample includes about 530,000 distinct CDR3 sequences, 15% to 20% seen only once; the top ten take 17%. With duration under 3 months, ophthalmopathy was active: Clinical Activity Score at least 3, NOSPECS at least 4. The CDR3 is 14 amino acids. Trimming at V came to 3 bases and at J to 3 bases, leaving 5 bases not matched to a gene. Germline CDR1 is SGHNT and CDR2 is YYREEE (reference sequence). This clonotype came up many times. Antigen unknown. Broader study findings: In the analysis, a 13 V-J model separated ophthalmopathy from stable hyperthyroidism. Most thyroid clonotypes that were expanded above 0.001 also turned up in blood.

This clonotype was obtained from a woman aged 18-35 years with Graves' ophthalmopathy. The sequencing input was blood. This chain links TRBV5-4 with TRBJ2-7; 8 bases agree with TRBD2. The CDR3 nucleotides read TGTGCCAGCAGCTCGGAACTAGCGGTCTACGAGCAGTACTTC. Protein product: CASSSELAVYEQYF. Supplemented by reference TRBV5-4 and TRBJ2-7, the full variable domain reads ETGVTQSPTHLIKTRGQQVTLRCSSQSGHNTVSWYQQALGQGPQFIFQYYREEENGRGNFPPRFSGLQFPNYSSELNVNALELDDSALYLCASSSELAVYEQYFGPGTRLTVT.